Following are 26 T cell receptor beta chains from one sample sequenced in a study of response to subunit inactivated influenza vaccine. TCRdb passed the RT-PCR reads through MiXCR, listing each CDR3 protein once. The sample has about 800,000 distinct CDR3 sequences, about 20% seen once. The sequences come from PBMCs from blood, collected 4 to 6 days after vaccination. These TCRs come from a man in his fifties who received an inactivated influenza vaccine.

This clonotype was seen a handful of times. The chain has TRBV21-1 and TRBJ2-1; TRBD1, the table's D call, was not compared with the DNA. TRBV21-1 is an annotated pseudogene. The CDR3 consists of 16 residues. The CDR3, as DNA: TGTGCCAGCAGCAATGGGGGGCGCCCCCCCTACAATGAGCAGTTCTTC. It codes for CASSNGGRPPYNEQFF.

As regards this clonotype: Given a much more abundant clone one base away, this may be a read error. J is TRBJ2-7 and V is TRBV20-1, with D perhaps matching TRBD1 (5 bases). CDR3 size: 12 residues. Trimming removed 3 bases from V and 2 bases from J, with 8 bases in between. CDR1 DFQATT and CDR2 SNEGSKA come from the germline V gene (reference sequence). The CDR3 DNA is TGCAGTGCTAGTGTCAGGGCCTACGAGCAGTACTTC. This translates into CSASVRAYEQYF.

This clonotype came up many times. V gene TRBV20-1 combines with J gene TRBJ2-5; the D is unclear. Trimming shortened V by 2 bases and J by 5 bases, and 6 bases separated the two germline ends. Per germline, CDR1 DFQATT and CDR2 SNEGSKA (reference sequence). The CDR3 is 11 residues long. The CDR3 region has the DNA TGCAGTGCTAGACACATGGAGACCCAGTACTTC. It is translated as CSARHMETQYF.

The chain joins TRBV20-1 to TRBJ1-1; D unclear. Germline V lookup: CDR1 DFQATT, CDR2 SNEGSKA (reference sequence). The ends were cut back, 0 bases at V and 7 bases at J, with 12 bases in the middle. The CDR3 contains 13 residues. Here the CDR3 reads CSARDPADFEAFF. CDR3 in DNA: TGCAGTGCTAGAGATCCCGCCGATTTTGAAGCTTTCTTT.

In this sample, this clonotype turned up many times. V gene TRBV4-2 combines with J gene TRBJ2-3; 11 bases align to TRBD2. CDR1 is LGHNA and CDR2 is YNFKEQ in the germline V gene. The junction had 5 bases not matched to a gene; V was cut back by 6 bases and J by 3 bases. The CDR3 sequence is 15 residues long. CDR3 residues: CASSPTSGVTDTQYF. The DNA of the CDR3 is TGTGCCAGCAGTCCGACTAGCGGGGTTACAGATACGCAGTATTTT.

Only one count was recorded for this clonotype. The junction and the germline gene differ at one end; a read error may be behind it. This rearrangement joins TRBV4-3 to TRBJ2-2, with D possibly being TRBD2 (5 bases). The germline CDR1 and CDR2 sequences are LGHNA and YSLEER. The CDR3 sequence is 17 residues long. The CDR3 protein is CASNQLSVTTKTGELFF. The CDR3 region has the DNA TGCGCCAGCAACCAACTCTCTGTGACTACAAAAACCGGGGAGCTGTTTTTT.

CDR3 sequence (DNA): TGTGCCAGCAGTGAAGCGCAAGCCAATCAGCCCCAGCATTTT. Encoded protein: CASSEAQANQPQHF. The gene calls are TRBV2 and TRBJ1-5; the D is unclear. V gave up 0 bases and J gave up 3 bases, with 6 bases separating them. Germline assignment: CDR1 SNHLY and CDR2 FYNNEI. The length of the CDR3 is 14 residues. Based on the CDR3 plus reference TRBV2 and TRBJ1-5, the full variable domain is EPEVTQTPSHQVTQMGQEVILRCVPISNHLYFYWYRQILGQKVEFLVSFYNNEISEKSEIFDDQFSVERPDGSNFTLKIRSTKLEDSAMYFCASSEAQANQPQHFGDGTRLSIL.

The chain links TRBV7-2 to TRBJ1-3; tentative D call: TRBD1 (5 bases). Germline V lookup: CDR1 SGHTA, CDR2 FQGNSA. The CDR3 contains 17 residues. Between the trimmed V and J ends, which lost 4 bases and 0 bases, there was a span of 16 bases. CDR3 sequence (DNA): TGTGCCAGCAGCTCGGGACTGGCTGGAGGCTCTGGAAACACCATATATTTT. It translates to CASSSGLAGGSGNTIYF.

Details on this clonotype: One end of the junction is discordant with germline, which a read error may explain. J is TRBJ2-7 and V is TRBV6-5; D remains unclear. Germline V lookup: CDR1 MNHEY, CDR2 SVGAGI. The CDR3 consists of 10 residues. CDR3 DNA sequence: TGTGCAAGCAAGGACCAGGAGCAGTACTTC. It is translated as CASKDQEQYF.

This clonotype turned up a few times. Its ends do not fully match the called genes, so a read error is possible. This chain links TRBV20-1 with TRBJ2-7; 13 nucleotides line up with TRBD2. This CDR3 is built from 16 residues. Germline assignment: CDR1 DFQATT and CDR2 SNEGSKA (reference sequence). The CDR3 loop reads CSATSGTSGISHEQYF. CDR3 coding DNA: TGCAGTGCTACCTCCGGGACTAGCGGGATCTCCCACGAGCAGTACTTC.

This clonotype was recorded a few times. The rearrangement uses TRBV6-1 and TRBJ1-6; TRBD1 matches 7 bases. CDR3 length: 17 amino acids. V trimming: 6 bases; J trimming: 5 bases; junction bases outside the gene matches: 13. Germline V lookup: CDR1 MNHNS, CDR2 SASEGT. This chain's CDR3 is CASRWGQFGSNNSPLHF. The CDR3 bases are TGTGCCAGCAGGTGGGGACAGTTTGGGTCAAATAATTCACCCCTCCACTTT.

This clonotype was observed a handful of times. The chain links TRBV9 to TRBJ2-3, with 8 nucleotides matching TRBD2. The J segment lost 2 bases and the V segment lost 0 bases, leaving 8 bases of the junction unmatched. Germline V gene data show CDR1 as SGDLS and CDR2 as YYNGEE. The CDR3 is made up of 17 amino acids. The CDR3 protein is CASSVGVRGGLTDTQYF. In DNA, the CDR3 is TGTGCCAGCAGCGTAGGGGTGCGCGGGGGGCTCACAGATACGCAGTATTTT.

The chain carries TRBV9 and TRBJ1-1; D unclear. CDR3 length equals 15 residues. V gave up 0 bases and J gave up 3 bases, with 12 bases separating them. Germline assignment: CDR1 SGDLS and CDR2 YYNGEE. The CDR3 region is CASSVVEAFYTEAFF. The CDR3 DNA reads TGTGCCAGCAGCGTAGTTGAAGCATTCTACACTGAAGCTTTCTTT.

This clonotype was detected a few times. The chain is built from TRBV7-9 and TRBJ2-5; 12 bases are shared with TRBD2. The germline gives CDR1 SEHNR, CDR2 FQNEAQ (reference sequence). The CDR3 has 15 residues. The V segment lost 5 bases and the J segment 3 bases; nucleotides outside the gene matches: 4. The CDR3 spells CASSGWTSGEETQYF. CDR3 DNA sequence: TGTGCCAGCAGCGGGTGGACTAGCGGGGAAGAGACCCAGTACTTC.

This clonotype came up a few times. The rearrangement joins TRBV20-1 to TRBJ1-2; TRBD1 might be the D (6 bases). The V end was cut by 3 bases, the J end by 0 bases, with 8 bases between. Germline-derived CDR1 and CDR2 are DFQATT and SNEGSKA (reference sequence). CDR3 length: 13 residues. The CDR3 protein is CSASQGTNYGYTF. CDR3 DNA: TGCAGTGCTAGCCAGGGGACTAACTATGGCTACACCTTC.

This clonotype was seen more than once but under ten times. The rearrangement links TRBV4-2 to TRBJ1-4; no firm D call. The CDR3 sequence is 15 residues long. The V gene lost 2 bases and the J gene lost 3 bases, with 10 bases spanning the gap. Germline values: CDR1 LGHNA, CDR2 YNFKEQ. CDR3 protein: CASSQSLQSNEKLFF. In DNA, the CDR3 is TGTGCCAGCAGCCAAAGTCTTCAGTCTAATGAAAAACTGTTTTTT.

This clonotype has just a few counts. CDR3 residues: CASSWRTGGRETQYF. The CDR3 coding sequence is TGTGCCAGCAGTTGGCGGACAGGGGGCCGAGAGACCCAGTACTTC. This chain uses TRBV28 with TRBJ2-5; TRBD1 agrees at 11 bases. The CDR3 runs to 15 residues. Trimming cost V 4 bases and J 4 bases; bases outside gene matches: 5. Germline V CDR1 and CDR2: MDHEN, SYDVKM.

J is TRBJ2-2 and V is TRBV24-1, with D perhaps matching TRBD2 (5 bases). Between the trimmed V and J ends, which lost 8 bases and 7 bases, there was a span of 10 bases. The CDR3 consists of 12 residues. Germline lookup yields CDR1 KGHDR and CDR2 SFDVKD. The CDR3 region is CATTPGDGELFF. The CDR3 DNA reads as TGTGCCACCACCCCCGGGGACGGGGAGCTGTTTTTT.

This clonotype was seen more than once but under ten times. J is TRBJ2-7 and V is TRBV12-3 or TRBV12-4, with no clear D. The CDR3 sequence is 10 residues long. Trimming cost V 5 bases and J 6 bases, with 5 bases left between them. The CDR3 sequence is CASSRSEQYF. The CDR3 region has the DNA TGTGCCAGCAGTCGCAGCGAGCAGTACTTC.

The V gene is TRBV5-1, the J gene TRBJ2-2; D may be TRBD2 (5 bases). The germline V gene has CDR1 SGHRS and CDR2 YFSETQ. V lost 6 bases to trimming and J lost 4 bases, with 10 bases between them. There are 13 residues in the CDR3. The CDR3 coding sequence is TGCGCCAGCAACCCTAGCCGCACCGGGGAGCTGTTTTTT. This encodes CASNPSRTGELFF.

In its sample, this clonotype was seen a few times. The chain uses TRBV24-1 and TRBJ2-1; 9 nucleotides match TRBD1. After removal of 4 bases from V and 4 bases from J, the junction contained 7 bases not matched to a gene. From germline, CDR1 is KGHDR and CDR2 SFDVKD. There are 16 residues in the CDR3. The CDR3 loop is CATSEAGTGSYNEQFF. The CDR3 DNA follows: TGTGCCACCAGTGAGGCCGGGACAGGGAGTTACAATGAGCAGTTCTTC.

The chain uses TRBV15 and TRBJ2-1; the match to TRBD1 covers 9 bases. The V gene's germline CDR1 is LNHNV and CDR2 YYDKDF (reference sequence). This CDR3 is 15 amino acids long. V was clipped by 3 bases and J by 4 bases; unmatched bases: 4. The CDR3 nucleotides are TGTGCCACCAGCAGTAGAGGACAGGGGTACAATGAGCAGTTCTTC. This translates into CATSSRGQGYNEQFF.

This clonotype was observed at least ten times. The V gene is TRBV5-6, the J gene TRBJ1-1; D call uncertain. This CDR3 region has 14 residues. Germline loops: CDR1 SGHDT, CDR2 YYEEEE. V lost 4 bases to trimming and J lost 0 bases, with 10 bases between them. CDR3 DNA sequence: TGTGCCAGCAGCCTGTTCGGAATGAACACTGAAGCTTTCTTT. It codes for CASSLFGMNTEAFF. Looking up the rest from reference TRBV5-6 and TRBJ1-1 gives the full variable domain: DAGVTQSPTHLIKTRGQQVTLRCSPKSGHDTVSWYQQALGQGPQFIFQYYEEEERQRGNFPDRFSGHQFPNYSSELNVNALLLGDSALYLCASSLFGMNTEAFFGQGTRLTVV.

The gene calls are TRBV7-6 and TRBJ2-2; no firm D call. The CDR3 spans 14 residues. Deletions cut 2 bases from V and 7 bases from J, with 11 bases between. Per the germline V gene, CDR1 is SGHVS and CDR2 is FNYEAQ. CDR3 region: CASSLFGIGGELFF. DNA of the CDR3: TGTGCCAGCAGCTTATTTGGGATTGGCGGGGAGCTGTTTTTT.

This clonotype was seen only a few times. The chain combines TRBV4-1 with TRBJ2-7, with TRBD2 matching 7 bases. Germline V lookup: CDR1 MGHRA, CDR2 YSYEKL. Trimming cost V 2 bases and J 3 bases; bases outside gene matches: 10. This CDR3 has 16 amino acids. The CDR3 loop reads CASSQQNLAAFYEQYF. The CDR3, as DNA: TGCGCCAGCAGCCAACAAAACCTAGCGGCGTTCTACGAGCAGTACTTC.

The CDR3 region is CASSYEPGFSNQPQHF. The DNA of the CDR3 is TGTGCCAGCAGTTACGAACCGGGCTTTAGCAATCAGCCCCAGCATTTT. V usage is TRBV6-5 and J usage is TRBJ1-5; D uncertain. Per germline, CDR1 MNHEY and CDR2 SVGAGI. This CDR3 contains 16 residues. V shed 2 bases and J shed 0 bases, with 11 bases lying between them.